The rows below give T cell receptor beta chains drawn from one sample of a study of tumor-infiltrating lymphocytes in primary liver carcinoma. Each CDR3 protein gets one entry after TCRdb re-called the multiplex PCR reads with MiXCR. The sample carries tens of thousands of distinct CDR3 sequences, 60% to 80% recorded once. Material: tumor-adjacent normal liver tissue. All receptors come from a woman aged 25-40 years with primary liver carcinoma and hepatitis B virus infection. Each CDR3 is given with its conserved first and last residue. Each record gives: CDR3 DNA, CDR3 protein, D gene, V gene, J gene, clone size. D genes are given only for firm matches. Clone size is not always given. Where it is, it says once, few, many or a class for expanded clones.

DNA: TGTGCCAGCAGCTTACAGGGGGAGTCAGATACGCAGTATTTT; CDR3: CASSLQGESDTQYF; D: TRBD1; V: TRBV11-2; J: TRBJ2-3; size: -
DNA: TGTGCCGGCAGCTGGGGGTATTACAGTGAGCAGTTCTTC; CDR3: CAGSWGYYSEQFF; D: -; V: TRBV11-1; J: TRBJ2-1; size: -
DNA: TGCGCCAACAGTCAAAAACAGGGGGCCTCCGGCGCCTACGAGCAGTACTTC; CDR3: CANSQKQGASGAYEQYF; D: TRBD1; V: TRBV6-5; J: TRBJ2-7; size: -
DNA: TGTGTCAGCGGTTACTCGACCGGCAGCGGGAGGGTCGACGAGCAGTACTTC; CDR3: CVSGYSTGSGRVDEQYF; D: TRBD2; V: TRBV6-5; J: TRBJ2-7; size: -
DNA: TGCTGCAGCAGTGAGGCTCCAGACAGGGTCACTGAAGCTTTCTTT; CDR3: CCSSEAPDRVTEAFF; D: TRBD1; V: TRBV10-2; J: TRBJ1-1; size: -
DNA: TGTGTCAGCAGCCTAGCATACGGGCAGTACTTC; CDR3: CVSSLAYGQYF; D: -; V: TRBV11-2; J: TRBJ2-7; size: -
DNA: TGTGCCAGCAGTCCTGACCCGGACAGGGACTACTACAATGAGCGATTCTTC; CDR3: CASSPDPDRDYYNERFF; D: -; V: TRBV28; J: TRBJ2-1; size: -
DNA: TGTACCAGCAGTACCCTACAGGGTTCCAACGAGCAGTACTTC; CDR3: CTSSTLQGSNEQYF; D: -; V: TRBV12-3/TRBV12-4; J: TRBJ2-7; size: -
DNA: TGCAGCGTTGTTAGGATAGTGAACTTGGATGGCTACACCTTC; CDR3: CSVVRIVNLDGYTF; D: -; V: TRBV29-1; J: TRBJ1-2; size: -
DNA: TGCGCCAGCAGCTTAGGATACCTCCGCAAGCAGTACTTT; CDR3: CASSLGYLRKQYF; D: -; V: TRBV11-1; J: TRBJ2-7; size: -
DNA: TGTGTCACCTTGTCCAGGGTTGACTATGGCTACACCTTC; CDR3: CVTLSRVDYGYTF; D: -; V: TRBV6-5; J: TRBJ1-2; size: -
DNA: TGTGCCAGCTCACCATGCAGGTCCTCCTACAATGAGCAGTTCTTC; CDR3: CASSPCRSSYNEQFF; D: -; V: TRBV18; J: TRBJ2-1; size: few
DNA: TGTGCCAGCAGCTCACTGGGGGGGGCCACCTACGAGCAGTACTTC; CDR3: CASSSLGGATYEQYF; D: -; V: TRBV11-2; J: TRBJ2-7; size: medium-sized